This TCR beta chain is drawn from a study of cytomegalovirus exposure and HLA in healthy donors. Study-level background: Across 350 to 400 genotyped donors, 81% landed in the Caucasian-associated ancestry cluster.

Findings and limits, study-wide: Fewer than 200 TCR beta chains were listed as cytomegalovirus-associated.

Healthy bone marrow donors made up the donor group. The V end lost 5 bases, the J end lost 0 bases, and 20 bases lay between the germline ends. The CDR3 runs to 18 residues. Germline-derived CDR1 and CDR2 are SGHTA and FQGNSA. A few counts support this clone. Its antigen is unidentified. The primer mix had 60 Vbeta and 13 Jbeta primers. Clones were sequenced by immunoSEQ multiplex PCR, and TCRdb holds only the in-frame ones, with some missing. The table includes approximately 160,000 clones, about two thirds detected once. The chain couples TRBV7-2 to TRBJ1-5; unclear D gene. Sequencing was done on a sample of PBMCs. The receptor's source is a young woman in good health and CMV-seropositive. Here the CDR3 reads CASSPGYIVETSNQPQHF. DNA for the CDR3: TGTGCCAGCAGCCCGGGGTATATAGTTGAAACTAGCAATCAGCCCCAGCATTTT.